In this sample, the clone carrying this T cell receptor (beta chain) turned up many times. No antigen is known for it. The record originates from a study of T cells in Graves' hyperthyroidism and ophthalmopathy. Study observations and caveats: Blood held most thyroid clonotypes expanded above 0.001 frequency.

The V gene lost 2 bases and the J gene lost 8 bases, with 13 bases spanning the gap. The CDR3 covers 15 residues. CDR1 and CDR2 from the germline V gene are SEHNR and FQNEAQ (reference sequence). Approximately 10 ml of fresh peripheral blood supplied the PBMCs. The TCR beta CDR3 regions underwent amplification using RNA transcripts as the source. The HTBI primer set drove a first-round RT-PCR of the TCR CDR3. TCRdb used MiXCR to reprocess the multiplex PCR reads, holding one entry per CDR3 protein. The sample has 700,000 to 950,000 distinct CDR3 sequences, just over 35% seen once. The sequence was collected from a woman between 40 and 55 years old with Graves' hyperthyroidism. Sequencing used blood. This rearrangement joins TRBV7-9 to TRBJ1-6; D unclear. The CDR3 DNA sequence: TGTGCCAGCAGCTTATTCGGTTTAGAGGATTCACCCCTCCACTTT. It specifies CASSLFGLEDSPLHF.